Below are 17 T cell receptor beta chains sequenced from a single sample in a study of Graves' ophthalmopathy and Graves' hyperthyroidism. The authors amplified TCR beta CDR3 regions, and they did so from RNA transcripts for repertoire sequencing. An initial RT-PCR round employing HTBI primers preceded a second-round multiplex PCR. TCRdb reprocessed the multiplex PCR reads with MiXCR, giving one entry per CDR3 protein. Altogether over a million distinct CDR3 sequences are present, 35% to 45% being singletons, with the ten largest covering 11%. Sequencing was performed on peripheral blood or thyroid tissue (not recorded which). Receptors originate from an adult man with Graves' hyperthyroidism.

The rearrangement links TRBV2 to TRBJ2-5; tentative D call: TRBD1 (5 bases). Germline CDR1 SNHLY, CDR2 FYNNEI. This CDR3 spans 14 amino acids. Between the trimmed V and J ends, which lost 6 bases and 4 bases, there was a span of 15 bases. CDR3 DNA: TGTGCCAGCAGGAGACAGACCTTTCGAGAGACCCAGTACTTC. As protein: CASRRQTFRETQYF.

This clonotype came up many times. The chain recombines TRBV24-1 with TRBJ2-6, with D perhaps assigned TRBD1 or TRBD2 (5 bases each). V was pared by 10 bases and J by 2 bases, with 8 bases between. The germline V gene encodes CDR1 KGHDR and CDR2 SFDVKD. The CDR3 sequence is 13 residues long. The CDR3 loop reads CATGVPGANVLTF. The CDR3 nucleotides are TGTGCCACGGGGGTCCCTGGGGCCAACGTCCTGACTTTC.

V usage is TRBV2 and J usage is TRBJ1-1; no firm D call. The length of the CDR3 is 13 residues. The ends were cut back, 6 bases at V and 5 bases at J, with 13 bases in the middle. Germline V gene lookup returns CDR1 SNHLY and CDR2 FYNNEI. The CDR3 sequence is CASRAQRGTEAFF. The CDR3 region has the DNA TGTGCCAGCAGAGCCCAACGGGGTACTGAAGCTTTCTTT.

The chain employs TRBV5-1 and TRBJ1-3; tentative D call: TRBD1 (5 bases). There are 16 residues in the CDR3. Germline assignment: CDR1 SGHRS and CDR2 YFSETQ. V was clipped by 7 bases and J by 0 bases, with 17 bases between them. This chain's CDR3 is CASAPAGGNSGNTIYF. As DNA, the CDR3 is TGCGCCAGCGCCCCCGCCGGGGGTAACTCTGGAAACACCATATATTTT.

The chain couples TRBV28 to TRBJ1-2, with a weak D call TRBD1 (6 bases). Trimming pared 10 bases from V and 0 bases from J, leaving 15 bases between. The CDR3 runs to 14 residues. Germline assignment: CDR1 MDHEN and CDR2 SYDVKM. The CDR3 sequence: CATKQGPANYGYTF. The CDR3 coding sequence is TGTGCCACGAAGCAGGGGCCAGCTAACTATGGCTACACCTTC.

This clonotype was counted ten times or more. The chain joins TRBV20-1 to TRBJ2-7; 10 bases map to TRBD2. In germline, CDR1 is DFQATT, CDR2 SNEGSKA (reference sequence). J lost 5 bases, V lost 4 bases, and 8 bases had no gene match. The CDR3 loop spans 14 amino acids. CDR3 region: CSAMALLAGNEQYF. The CDR3 nucleotides are TGCAGTGCTATGGCATTACTAGCGGGGAACGAGCAGTACTTC.

This clonotype has just a few counts. The chain uses TRBV4-2 and TRBJ2-5; 7 bases map to TRBD1. The CDR3 is 17 amino acids. Trimming removed 4 bases from V and 3 bases from J; junction bases left unmatched: 14. CDR1 is LGHNA and CDR2 is YNFKEQ in the germline V gene. This CDR3 is CASSPGSVRQGEETQYF. CDR3 bases: TGTGCCAGCAGCCCGGGCAGCGTAAGACAGGGCGAAGAGACCCAGTACTTC.

The chain couples TRBV10-3 to TRBJ1-2; unclear D gene. The germline gives CDR1 ENHRY, CDR2 SYGVKD. Trimming left V 3 bases short and J 4 bases short, with 12 bases between. The CDR3 runs 14 residues. CDR3 nucleotide sequence: TGTGCCATCAGTGATTCGGGCAGAGCCTATGGCTACACCTTC. Residues: CAISDSGRAYGYTF.

The chain carries TRBV2 and TRBJ2-7; the D gene is possibly TRBD1 (6 bases). With 7 bases removed from V and 0 bases from J, the gap between germline ends came to 13 bases. The CDR3 loop spans 14 amino acids. The germline V gene encodes CDR1 SNHLY and CDR2 FYNNEI. The CDR3 coding sequence is TGTGCCAGCATTAACCGGGACACCTCCTACGAGCAGTACTTC. Its translation: CASINRDTSYEQYF.

In the case of this clonotype: The junction and the germline gene differ at one end; a read error may be behind it. The V call is TRBV9, the J call TRBJ1-4; TRBD1 is a possible D gene (5 bases). Germline V gene sequence: CDR1 SGDLS, CDR2 YYNGEE. CDR3 size: 14 residues. CDR3 residues: CAISVGRESEKLFF. CDR3 coding DNA: TGTGCCATCAGCGTAGGCAGGGAGTCTGAAAAACTGTTTTTT.

This clonotype was counted a few times. V gene TRBV20-1 combines with J gene TRBJ1-4, with a possible D match to TRBD1 (6 bases). Germline assignment: CDR1 DFQATT and CDR2 SNEGSKA (reference sequence). The CDR3 consists of 15 residues. The V gene lost 1 base and the J gene lost 4 bases, with 13 bases spanning the gap. CDR3: CSARAPDRDNEKLFF. CDR3 sequence (DNA): TGCAGTGCTAGAGCTCCGGACAGAGATAATGAAAAACTGTTTTTT.

This clonotype appeared a few times. The chain combines TRBV6-5 with TRBJ2-7; D possibly corresponds to TRBD1 (5 bases). There are 14 residues in the CDR3. Germline CDR1 reads MNHEY; CDR2 reads SVGAGI. Trimming took 3 bases from V and 6 from J, leaving 15 bases between them. CDR3 nucleotides: TGTGCCAGCAGTTATACCAGGGCTCCTGGCGAGCAGTACTTC. Encoded protein: CASSYTRAPGEQYF.

This clonotype came up many times. This chain uses TRBV11-2 with TRBJ2-7; TRBD1 might be the D (5 bases). The length of the CDR3 is 14 residues. Trimming took off 2 bases at V and 3 bases at J, with 11 bases between the two ends. Germline CDR1 reads SGHAT; CDR2 reads FQNNGV. The CDR3 DNA reads TGTGCCAGCAGCTTATTTCAGGGAAGCTACGAGCAGTACTTC. This gives the protein CASSLFQGSYEQYF.

The rearrangement links TRBV10-1 to TRBJ2-7; TRBD1 matches at 9 bases. CDR1 is WNHNN and CDR2 is SYGVQD in the germline V gene (reference sequence). The V segment lost 4 bases and the J segment 1 base; nucleotides outside the gene matches: 2. This CDR3 contains 14 residues. CDR3 region: CASSGTGESYEQYF. For the CDR3, the DNA is TGCGCCAGCAGTGGGACAGGGGAGTCCTACGAGCAGTACTTC.

This chain connects TRBV10-3 to TRBJ2-7; 8 bases fit TRBD2. Germline CDR1 ENHRY, CDR2 SYGVKD. The CDR3 runs 14 residues. The junction had 13 bases not matched to a gene; V was cut back by 11 bases and J by 4 bases. The CDR3 DNA reads as TGTGCCGGCGCTAATAGCGGGACTGGTTACGAGCAGTACTTC. Translation: CAGANSGTGYEQYF.

The rearrangement links TRBV9 to TRBJ2-2, with D unresolved. The CDR3 contains 15 residues. The ends were cut back, 2 bases at V and 5 bases at J, with 13 bases in the middle. Germline-derived CDR1 and CDR2 are SGDLS and YYNGEE. The CDR3: CASSVMDGVTGELFF. CDR3 sequence (DNA): TGTGCCAGCAGCGTTATGGACGGAGTTACCGGGGAGCTGTTTTTT.

This clonotype was seen many times. The chain has TRBV7-2 and TRBJ2-7; a weak D match, TRBD2 (6 bases). The CDR3 extends over 15 amino acids. V lost 5 bases and J lost 9, with 23 bases in between. Germline V gene data show CDR1 as SGHTA and CDR2 as FQGNSA. CDR3 in DNA: TGTGCCAGCAGCCAGGAGGGACTTGTAAAAGCTATGCAGTACTTC. It yields the protein CASSQEGLVKAMQYF.